These T cell receptor beta chains were read from a single sample in a study of blood T cell repertoires in COVID-19. Sequencing was performed with immunoSEQ multiplex PCR; in TCRdb, only in-frame clones are kept and a portion is missing. The sample carries 200,000 to 250,000 clones, about 80% recorded once. Sequenced material: peripheral blood. The receptor set was obtained from a woman aged 80 or older with acute or convalescent COVID-19. Each CDR3 is given with its conserved first and last residue. The order of the fields is V gene, clone size, J gene, D gene, CDR3 DNA, CDR3 protein. The D gene is left open where the match is weak. A clone size is listed for some rows: how often the clone was seen (once, few, many), or a class if it is expanded.

TRBV7-2,.,TRBJ2-2,.,TGTGCCAGCAGCTCCCAGGGACTGACCGGGGAGCTGTTTTTT,CASSSQGLTGELFF
TRBV6-5,few,TRBJ2-1,.,TGTGCCAGCAGGGACAGCCTATACAATGAGCAGTTCTTC,CASRDSLYNEQFF
TRBV24-1,.,TRBJ2-7,TRBD1,TGTGCCACCAGTGACCCCGGGACAGGGGAACACGAGCAGTACTTC,CATSDPGTGEHEQYF
TRBV5-1,.,TRBJ2-3,TRBD1,TGCGCCAGCTGGGAGACAGGGGGCGCGACAGATACGCAGTATTTT,CASWETGGATDTQYF
TRBV15,.,TRBJ1-2,.,TGTGCCACCAGCAGAGGGGGCGCCTCCAACTCATATGGCTACACCTTC,CATSRGGASNSYGYTF
TRBV6-5,few,TRBJ2-7,TRBD2,TGTGCCAGCAAGTTAGCGGGGGGGCCCTCCTACGAGCAGTACTTC,CASKLAGGPSYEQYF
TRBV7-9,.,TRBJ1-1,TRBD1,TGTGCCAGCAGTCCTTCGGGACAGGGACTGAACACTGAAGCTTTCTTT,CASSPSGQGLNTEAFF
TRBV4-1,.,TRBJ1-1,.,TGCGCCAGCAGCCAATCGATGGCAGTGAACACTGAAGCTTTCTTT,CASSQSMAVNTEAFF
TRBV6-2/TRBV6-3,few,TRBJ1-1,TRBD1,TGTGCCAGCAGTTACGGACAGGGCTGGGAAGCTTTCTTT,CASSYGQGWEAFF
TRBV11-3,few,TRBJ2-1,TRBD2,TGTGCCAGCAGCTTATATGGGGCGGGGGGAGACAATGAGCAGTTCTTC,CASSLYGAGGDNEQFF
TRBV18,.,TRBJ2-1,.,TGTGCCAGCTCACCAAGATTGACAGGGATGGAGGGTGAGCAGTTCTTC,CASSPRLTGMEGEQFF
TRBV27,.,TRBJ2-2,TRBD1,TGTGCCAGCAGCCCACAGGGGTTGAACACCGGGGAGCTGTTTTTT,CASSPQGLNTGELFF
TRBV19,.,TRBJ1-5,TRBD1,TGTGCCAGTAGAACCGGGACAGGGTACTATAGCAATCAGCCCCAGCATTTT,CASRTGTGYYSNQPQHF
TRBV6-2/TRBV6-3,.,TRBJ1-2,.,TGTGCCAGCAGTACCCTACAGGGATGGGATGGCTACACCTTC,CASSTLQGWDGYTF
TRBV2,.,TRBJ2-7,.,TGTGCCAGCAGTAACGGGGGGCAATTCTACGAGCAGTACTTC,CASSNGGQFYEQYF
TRBV6-5,.,TRBJ1-5,.,TGTGCCAGCAGGTCAGGGTACGGCAATCAGCCCCAGCATTTT,CASRSGYGNQPQHF
TRBV7-9,few,TRBJ1-1,.,TGTGCCAGCAGCTTAGGAACGAGGGCTGAAGCTTTCTTT,CASSLGTRAEAFF
TRBV6-2/TRBV6-3,.,TRBJ2-2,TRBD2,TGTGCCAGCAGTTACACCCCAGGGCTAGCGGGGTTTACCACCGGGGAGCTGTTTTTT,CASSYTPGLAGFTTGELFF
TRBV7-2,.,TRBJ2-1,TRBD2,TGTGCCAGCAGCTCCCCGAGGACTAGCGGCTGGTACAATGAGCAGTTCTTC,CASSSPRTSGWYNEQFF
TRBV5-5,.,TRBJ1-1,.,TGTGCCAGCAGCTTGTGGGGGGGTAGCACTGAAGCTTTCTTT,CASSLWGGSTEAFF
TRBV28,.,TRBJ1-4,TRBD1,TGTGCCAGCAGGACTCGGGACAGGGGTAGGACTAATGAAAAACTGTTTTTT,CASRTRDRGRTNEKLFF
TRBV7-9,.,TRBJ2-2,.,TGTGCCAGCAGCCCTCGCCTAGCCGAAAGCACCGGGGAGCTGTTTTTT,CASSPRLAESTGELFF
TRBV5-6,.,TRBJ1-1,TRBD1,TGTGCCAGCAGCTTGCAGGGGGGGAACACTGAAGCTTTCTTT,CASSLQGGNTEAFF
TRBV19,.,TRBJ2-5,.,TGTGCCAGTAGTATAGGGGGCAGGGACCAAGAGACCCAGTACTTC,CASSIGGRDQETQYF
TRBV20-1,.,TRBJ1-2,.,TGCAGTGCTAGTCCTTCGGGGGGAAACTATGGCTACACCTTC,CSASPSGGNYGYTF
TRBV6-1,.,TRBJ1-4,.,TGTGCCAGCCAGGACAGCCATGCAACTAATGAAAAACTGTTTTTT,CASQDSHATNEKLFF
TRBV5-1,.,TRBJ2-1,TRBD2,TGCGCCAGCAGCTTTCCGGGACTAGCGGGAGAGAGCTCCTACAATGAGCAGTTCTTC,CASSFPGLAGESSYNEQFF
TRBV7-2,.,TRBJ1-2,TRBD1,TGTGCCAGCAGCAGACTCGACAGGGGTGGCTACACCTTC,CASSRLDRGGYTF
TRBV30,.,TRBJ2-5,.,TGTGCCTGGAGTTCAGGGTCAGAGACCCAGTACTTC,CAWSSGSETQYF
TRBV5-1,once,TRBJ2-7,.,TGCGCCAGCAGAGAGGTCACCGGGGACGAGCAGTACTTC,CASREVTGDEQYF
TRBV9,.,TRBJ2-1,.,TGTGCCAGCAGCGGATTTTCGACGTCCGGGTTAGATGAGCAGTTCTTC,CASSGFSTSGLDEQFF
TRBV2,.,TRBJ1-2,.,TGTGCCAGCAGTTCCCAGGCTGACTATGGCTACACCTTC,CASSSQADYGYTF
TRBV7-3,.,TRBJ1-1,TRBD1,TGTGCCAGCAGCACCGGGACAGTGAACACTGAAGCTTTCTTT,CASSTGTVNTEAFF
TRBV27,.,TRBJ2-1,.,TGTGCCAGCAGTTTAATAGGGCAGGGAAAGGTCTTC,CASSLIGQGKVF
TRBV5-1,.,TRBJ2-7,.,TGCGCCAGCAGCTTGGACAGAACGAGCTCCTACGAGCAGTACTTC,CASSLDRTSSYEQYF
TRBV7-9,once,TRBJ1-4,.,TGTGCCAGCAGCTTAGAAGGAGGCGCTATTAATGAAAAACTGTTTTTT,CASSLEGGAINEKLFF
TRBV18,once,TRBJ1-6,.,TGTGCCAGCTCACTCGACATAGATAATTCACCCCTCCACTTT,CASSLDIDNSPLHF
TRBV19,many,TRBJ2-3,TRBD1,TGTGCCAGTAGTAGACAGGGGTCGGGTAGCACAGATACGCAGTATTTT,CASSRQGSGSTDTQYF
TRBV5-1,.,TRBJ1-5,.,TGCGCCAGCAGCTTGGGGACAGAGGATCAGCCCCAGCATTTT,CASSLGTEDQPQHF
TRBV28,.,TRBJ2-2,TRBD1,TGTGCCAGCAGTTTCGGGACAGCGGTAGGAGGGGAGCTGTTTTTT,CASSFGTAVGGELFF
TRBV29-1,.,TRBJ1-2,.,TGCAGCGTTCAGGGGCATGGCTACACCTTC,CSVQGHGYTF
TRBV19,.,TRBJ1-2,.,TGTGCCACCCATCCAAGGACAGCTCCCTATGGCTACACCTTC,CATHPRTAPYGYTF
TRBV2,once,TRBJ1-2,.,TGTGCCAGCAAGATGCAGGGCTTGAGCTATGGCTACACCTTC,CASKMQGLSYGYTF
TRBV5-1,.,TRBJ2-3,.,TGCGCCAGCAGCTCCGTAAGCACAGATACGCAGTATTTT,CASSSVSTDTQYF
TRBV5-4,.,TRBJ2-7,.,TGTGCCAGCAGTCTAGGCGCGAGTACGGACGAGCAGTACTTC,CASSLGASTDEQYF
TRBV3-1/TRBV3-2,once,TRBJ2-2,.,TGTGCCAGCAGCCAACGGACAGTGAACACCGGGGAGCTGTTTTTT,CASSQRTVNTGELFF
TRBV28,.,TRBJ2-5,.,TGTGCCAGCAGTTTACCAGGGGCTGGGGAGACCCAGTACTTC,CASSLPGAGETQYF
TRBV13,.,TRBJ2-1,TRBD1,TGTGCCAGCAGCTTAGGGGGAGGTGACAGGGGAATTTACAATGAGCAGTTCTTC,CASSLGGGDRGIYNEQFF
TRBV7-9,.,TRBJ2-1,TRBD2,TGTGCCAGCAGGGATGATACTAGCGGGGGCTCCTACAATGAGCAGTTCTTC,CASRDDTSGGSYNEQFF
TRBV6-2/TRBV6-3,.,TRBJ2-1,.,TGTGCCAGCAGTCCCGGCGGTCTCGGGGGCAATGAGCAGTTCTTC,CASSPGGLGGNEQFF